These 10 T cell receptor beta chains were sequenced from one sample in a study of OX40 agonist ivuxolimab in advanced cancers. This table comes from immunoSEQ multiplex PCR, and its TCRdb copy is limited to in-frame clones, with some not included. Of under 20,000 clones in the sample, roughly 90% were seen once. The source was CD4+ or CD8+ T cells sorted from blood, collected in a trial of the OX40 agonist ivuxolimab. These receptors were obtained from an adult with an advanced solid tumor such as melanoma, head and neck, liver or kidney cancer.

The rearrangement uses TRBV11-2 and TRBJ2-1; 12 bases fit TRBD2. The CDR3 length is 16 residues. V trimming: 5 bases; J trimming: 9 bases; junction bases outside the gene matches: 11. Germline V lookup: CDR1 SGHAT, CDR2 FQNNGV. The CDR3 protein is CASSPLAGGPRGEQFF. The CDR3 region has the DNA TGTGCCAGCAGCCCTCTAGCGGGAGGGCCGCGTGGTGAGCAGTTCTTC. The full variable domain, rest sourced from reference TRBV11-2 and TRBJ2-1, is EAGVAQSPRYKIIEKRQSVAFWCNPISGHATLYWYQQILGQGPKLLIQFQNNGVVDDSQLPKDRFSAERLKGVDSTLKIQPAKLEDSAVYLCASSPLAGGPRGEQFFGPGTRLTVL.

The rearrangement joins TRBV11-3 to TRBJ1-1; D unclear. CDR1 and CDR2 from the germline V gene are SGHNT and YENEEA. The ends were cut back, 4 bases at V and 4 bases at J, with 10 bases in the middle. This CDR3 has 13 residues. The CDR3: CASSSSRITEAFF. The DNA for the CDR3 is TGTGCCAGCAGCTCATCGAGGATCACTGAAGCTTTCTTT.

This rearrangement joins TRBV7-2 to TRBJ1-1; maybe TRBD1 (5 bases). V shed 1 base and J shed 7 bases, with 10 bases lying between them. Germline V gene sequence: CDR1 SGHTA, CDR2 FQGNSA. There are 13 residues in the CDR3. The CDR3 nucleotides are TGTGCCAGCAGCTTAGAGAGGGGAAATGAAGCTTTCTTT. As protein: CASSLERGNEAFF.

This clone occurred once. The chain uses TRBV6-5 and TRBJ2-2; 8 bases agree with TRBD2. CDR1 MNHEY and CDR2 SVGAGI come from the germline V gene. J gave up 11 bases and V 6 bases, and 14 bases lay outside the gene matches. The CDR3 sequence is 15 residues long. CDR3 nucleotides: TGTGCCAGCAGCGGGGGGGGACCGACGGTACAAGAGCTGTTTTTT. It specifies CASSGGGPTVQELFF.

The V and J genes are TRBV6-1 and TRBJ1-1, with TRBD1 matching 7 bases. The CDR3 is 18 residues long. Per germline, CDR1 MNHNS and CDR2 SASEGT. The V segment lost 0 bases and the J segment 4 bases; nucleotides outside the gene matches: 14. The CDR3 sequence is CASSEALQGRGRGTEAFF. CDR3 nucleotide sequence: TGTGCCAGCAGTGAAGCGCTTCAGGGTAGGGGGCGGGGCACTGAAGCTTTCTTT.

This rearrangement joins TRBV30 to TRBJ1-2; the match to TRBD1 covers 7 bases. This CDR3 has 12 amino acids. Trimming cost V 0 bases and J 8 bases; bases outside gene matches: 3. Germline loops: CDR1 GTSNPN, CDR2 SVGIG (reference sequence). CDR3 residues: CAWSVQGGGYTF. CDR3 in DNA: TGTGCCTGGAGTGTACAAGGGGGCGGCTACACCTTC.

The chain joins TRBV6-6 to TRBJ2-3; 13 bases line up with TRBD2. The CDR3 spans 16 residues. The V and J ends lost 7 bases and 4 bases, in that order; junction bases with no gene match: 8. Germline V CDR1 and CDR2: MNHNY, SVGAGI (reference sequence). The CDR3 DNA follows: TGTGCCAGCAAGCTACTAGCGGGGGGGCTCCCAGATACGCAGTATTTT. Translation gives CASKLLAGGLPDTQYF.

This chain connects TRBV19 to TRBJ2-7; 13 nucleotides align to TRBD2. Per the germline V gene, CDR1 is LNHDA and CDR2 is SQIVND (reference sequence). There are 14 residues in the CDR3. V was pared by 4 bases and J by 3 bases, with 0 bases of the junction left unmatched. CDR3 nucleotides: TGTGCCAGTAGTAGACTAGCGGGGGGCTACGAGCAGTACTTC. Translating it yields CASSRLAGGYEQYF.

The gene calls are TRBV6-5 and TRBJ2-5; the match to TRBD2 covers 8 bases. Germline CDR1 is MNHEY and CDR2 is SVGAGI. The CDR3 spans 12 residues. V dropped 6 bases and J dropped 5; count of bases not matched to a gene: 2. DNA for the CDR3: TGTGCCAGCAGGTCTAGCGGGGAGACCCAGTACTTC. Its translation is CASRSSGETQYF.

The chain combines TRBV18 with TRBJ2-5; D possibly matches TRBD1 or TRBD2 (7 bases each). The germline gives CDR1 KGHSH, CDR2 LQKENI. The CDR3 length is 17 residues. V lost 0 bases and J lost 4, with 18 bases in between. As DNA, the CDR3 is TGTGCCAGCTCACCACCGGGAGGGGGCGGAAGTGGAGAGACCCAGTACTTC. Encoded protein: CASSPPGGGGSGETQYF.